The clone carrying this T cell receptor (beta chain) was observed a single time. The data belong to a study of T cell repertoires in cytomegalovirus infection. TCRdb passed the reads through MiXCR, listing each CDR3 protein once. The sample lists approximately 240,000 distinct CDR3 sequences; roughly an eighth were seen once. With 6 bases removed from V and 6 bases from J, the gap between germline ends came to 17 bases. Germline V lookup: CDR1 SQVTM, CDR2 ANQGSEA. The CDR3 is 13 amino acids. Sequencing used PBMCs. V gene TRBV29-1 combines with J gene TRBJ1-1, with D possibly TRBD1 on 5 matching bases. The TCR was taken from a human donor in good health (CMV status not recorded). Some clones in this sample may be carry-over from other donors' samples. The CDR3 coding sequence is TGCAGCGTGGGGATTGTGGGGACGGCTGAAGCTTTCTTT. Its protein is CSVGIVGTAEAFF. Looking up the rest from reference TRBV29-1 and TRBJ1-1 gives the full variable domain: SAVISQKPSRDICQRGTSLTIQCQVDSQVTMMFWYRQQPGQSLTLIATANQGSEATYESGFVIDKFPISRPNLTFSTLTVSNMSPEDSSIYLCSVGIVGTAEAFFGQGTRLTVV.